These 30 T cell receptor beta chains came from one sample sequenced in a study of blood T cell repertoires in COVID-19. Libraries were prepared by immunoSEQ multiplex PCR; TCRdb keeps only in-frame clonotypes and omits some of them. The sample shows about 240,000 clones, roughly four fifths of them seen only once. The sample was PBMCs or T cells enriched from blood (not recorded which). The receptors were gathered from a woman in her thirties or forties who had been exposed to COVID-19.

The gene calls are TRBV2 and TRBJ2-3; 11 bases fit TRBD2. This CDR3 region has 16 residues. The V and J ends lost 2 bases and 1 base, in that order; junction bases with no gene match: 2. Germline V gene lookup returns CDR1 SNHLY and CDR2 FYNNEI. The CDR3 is CASSERLAGRTDTQYF. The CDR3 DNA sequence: TGTGCCAGCAGTGAAAGACTAGCGGGGCGCACAGATACGCAGTATTTT.

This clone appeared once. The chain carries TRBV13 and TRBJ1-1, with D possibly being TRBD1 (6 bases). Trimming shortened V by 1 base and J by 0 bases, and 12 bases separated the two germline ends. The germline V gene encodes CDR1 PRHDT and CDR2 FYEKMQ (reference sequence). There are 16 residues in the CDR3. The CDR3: CASSLAGTGMNTEAFF. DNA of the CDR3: TGTGCCAGCAGCTTAGCTGGTACAGGGATGAACACTGAAGCTTTCTTT.

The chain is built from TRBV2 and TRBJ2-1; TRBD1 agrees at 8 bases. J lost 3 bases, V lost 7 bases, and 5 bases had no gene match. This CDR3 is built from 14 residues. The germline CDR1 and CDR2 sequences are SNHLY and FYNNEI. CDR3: CASKPGQDYNEQFF. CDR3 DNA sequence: TGTGCCAGCAAGCCGGGACAGGACTACAATGAGCAGTTCTTC.

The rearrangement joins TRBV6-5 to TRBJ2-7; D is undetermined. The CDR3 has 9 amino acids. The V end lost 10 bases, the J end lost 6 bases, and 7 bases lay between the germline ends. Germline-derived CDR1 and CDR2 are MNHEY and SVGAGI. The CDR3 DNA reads TGTGCCACCCCCCGCGAGCAGTACTTC. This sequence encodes CATPREQYF.

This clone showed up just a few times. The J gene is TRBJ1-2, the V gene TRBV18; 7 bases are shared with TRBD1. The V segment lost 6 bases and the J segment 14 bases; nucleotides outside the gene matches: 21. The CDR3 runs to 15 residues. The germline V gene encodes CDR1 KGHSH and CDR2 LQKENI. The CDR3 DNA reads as TGTGCCAGCTCCCCTATGGGACAAACAGGGGAAGTTAATACCTTC. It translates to CASSPMGQTGEVNTF.

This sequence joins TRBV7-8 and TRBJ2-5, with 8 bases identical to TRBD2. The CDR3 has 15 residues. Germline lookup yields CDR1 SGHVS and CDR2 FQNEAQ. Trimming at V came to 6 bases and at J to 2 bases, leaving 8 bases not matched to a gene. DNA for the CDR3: TGTGCCAGCAGACCCGGGGGGGGAGGTCAAGAGACCCAGTACTTC. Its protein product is CASRPGGGGQETQYF.

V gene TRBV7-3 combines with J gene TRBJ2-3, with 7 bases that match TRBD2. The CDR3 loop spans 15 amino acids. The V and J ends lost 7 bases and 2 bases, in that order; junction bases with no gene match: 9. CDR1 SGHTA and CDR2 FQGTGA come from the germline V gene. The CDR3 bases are TGTGCCAGCACCTCGCTAGCGGAAATCACAGATACGCAGTATTTT. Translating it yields CASTSLAEITDTQYF.

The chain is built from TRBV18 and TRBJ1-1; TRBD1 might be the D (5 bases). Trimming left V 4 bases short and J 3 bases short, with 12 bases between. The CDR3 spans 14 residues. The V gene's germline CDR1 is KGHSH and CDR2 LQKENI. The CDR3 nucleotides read TGTGCCAGCTCACGTATCGACAGTTACACTGAAGCTTTCTTT. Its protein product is CASSRIDSYTEAFF.

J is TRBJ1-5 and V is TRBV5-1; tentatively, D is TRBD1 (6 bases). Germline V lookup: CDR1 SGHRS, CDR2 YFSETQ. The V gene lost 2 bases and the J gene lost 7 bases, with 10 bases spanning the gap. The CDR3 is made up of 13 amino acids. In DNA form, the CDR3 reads TGCGCCAGCAGCTTCGCAGGGGCCCAGCCCCAGCATTTT. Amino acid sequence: CASSFAGAQPQHF.

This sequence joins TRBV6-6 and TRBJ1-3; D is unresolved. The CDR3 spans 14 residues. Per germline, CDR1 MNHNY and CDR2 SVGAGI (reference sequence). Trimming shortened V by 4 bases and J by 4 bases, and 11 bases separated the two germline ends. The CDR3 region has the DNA TGTGCCAGCAGTTCCGTATTGGCCGGAAACACCATATATTTT. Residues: CASSSVLAGNTIYF.

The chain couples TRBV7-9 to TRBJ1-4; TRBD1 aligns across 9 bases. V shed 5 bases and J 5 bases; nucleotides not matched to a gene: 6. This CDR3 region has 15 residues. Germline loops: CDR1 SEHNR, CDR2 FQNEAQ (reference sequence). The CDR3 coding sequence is TGTGCCAGCAGCGTCACCGGGACAGGGAATGAAAAACTGTTTTTT. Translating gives CASSVTGTGNEKLFF.

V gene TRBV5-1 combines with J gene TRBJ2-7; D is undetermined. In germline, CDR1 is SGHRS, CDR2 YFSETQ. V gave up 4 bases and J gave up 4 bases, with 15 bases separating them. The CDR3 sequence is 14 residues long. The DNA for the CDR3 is TGCGCCAGCAGCCCCCGACGGAGAGCGTACGAGCAGTACTTC. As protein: CASSPRRRAYEQYF.

CDR3 coding DNA: TGTGCCAGCATCGGGACAGGGGATAAGAATGAAAAACTGTTTTTT. This codes for CASIGTGDKNEKLFF. The rearrangement uses TRBV2 and TRBJ1-4, with 10 bases fitting TRBD1. With 7 bases clipped from V and 5 bases from J, the junction kept 7 bases outside the gene matches. The CDR3 spans 15 residues. Germline V gene sequence: CDR1 SNHLY, CDR2 FYNNEI.

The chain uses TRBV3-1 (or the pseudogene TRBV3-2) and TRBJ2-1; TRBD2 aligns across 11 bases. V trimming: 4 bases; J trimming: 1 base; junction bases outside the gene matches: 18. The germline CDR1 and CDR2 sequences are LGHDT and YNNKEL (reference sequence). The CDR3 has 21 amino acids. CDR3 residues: CASSLLAGGLGPRISYNEQFF. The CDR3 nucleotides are TGTGCCAGCAGCCTTCTAGCGGGGGGCCTTGGTCCCAGAATATCCTACAATGAGCAGTTCTTC.

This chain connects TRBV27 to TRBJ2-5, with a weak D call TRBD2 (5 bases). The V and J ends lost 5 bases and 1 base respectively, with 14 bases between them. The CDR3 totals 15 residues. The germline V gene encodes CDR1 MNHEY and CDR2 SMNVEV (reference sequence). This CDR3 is CASSPLGGPQETQYF. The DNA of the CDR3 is TGTGCCAGCAGTCCTCTGGGCGGGCCCCAAGAGACCCAGTACTTC.

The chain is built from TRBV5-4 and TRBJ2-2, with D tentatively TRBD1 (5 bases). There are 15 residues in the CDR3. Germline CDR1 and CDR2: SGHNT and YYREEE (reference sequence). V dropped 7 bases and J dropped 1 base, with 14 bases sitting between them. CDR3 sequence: CASHPGQGNTGELFF. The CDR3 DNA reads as TGTGCCAGCCACCCAGGGCAGGGGAACACCGGGGAGCTGTTTTTT.

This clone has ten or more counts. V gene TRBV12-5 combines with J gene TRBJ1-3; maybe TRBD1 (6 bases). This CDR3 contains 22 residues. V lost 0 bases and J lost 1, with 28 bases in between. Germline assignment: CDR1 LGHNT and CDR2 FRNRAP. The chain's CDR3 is CASGLVTTRGLYIPSSGNTIYF. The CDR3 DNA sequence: TGTGCTAGTGGTTTGGTAACGACCAGGGGTCTTTACATTCCTTCATCTGGAAACACCATATATTTT.

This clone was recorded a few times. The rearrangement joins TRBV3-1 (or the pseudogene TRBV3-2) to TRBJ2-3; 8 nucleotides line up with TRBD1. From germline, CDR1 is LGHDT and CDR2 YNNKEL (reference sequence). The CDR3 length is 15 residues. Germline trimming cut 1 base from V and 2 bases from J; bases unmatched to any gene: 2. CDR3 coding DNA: TGTGCCAGCAGCCAAGGGGGACAGGACACAGATACGCAGTATTTT. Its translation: CASSQGGQDTDTQYF.

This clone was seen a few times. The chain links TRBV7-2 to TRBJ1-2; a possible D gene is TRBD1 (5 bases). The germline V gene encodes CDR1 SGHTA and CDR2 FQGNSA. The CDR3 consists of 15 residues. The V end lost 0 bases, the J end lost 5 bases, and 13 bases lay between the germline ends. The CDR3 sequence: CASSLARQTVYGYTF. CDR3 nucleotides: TGTGCCAGCAGCTTAGCTCGACAGACCGTATATGGCTACACCTTC.

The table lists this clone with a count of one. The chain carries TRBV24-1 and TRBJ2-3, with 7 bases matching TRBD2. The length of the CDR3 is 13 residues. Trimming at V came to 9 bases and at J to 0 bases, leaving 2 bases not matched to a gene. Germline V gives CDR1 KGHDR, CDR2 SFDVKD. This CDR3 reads CATGGESTDTQYF. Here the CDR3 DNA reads TGTGCCACCGGGGGGGAAAGCACAGATACGCAGTATTTT.

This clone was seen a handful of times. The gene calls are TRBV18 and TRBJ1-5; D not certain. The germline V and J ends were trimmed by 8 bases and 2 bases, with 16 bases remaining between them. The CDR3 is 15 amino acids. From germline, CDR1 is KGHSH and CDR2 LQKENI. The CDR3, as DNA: TGTGCCAGCCGCCTGTCGGGGTCGGGCAATCAGCCCCAGCATTTT. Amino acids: CASRLSGSGNQPQHF. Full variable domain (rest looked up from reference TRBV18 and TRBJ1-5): NAGVMQNPRHLVRRRGQEARLRCSPMKGHSHVYWYRQLPEEGLKFMVYLQKENIIDESGMPKERFSAEFPKEGPSILRIQQVVRGDSAAYFCASRLSGSGNQPQHFGDGTRLSIL.

The CDR3 DNA is TGTGCCAGCAGCTTAGCGCCAAGGAGAAGCAATCAGCCCCAGCATTTT. Protein sequence: CASSLAPRRSNQPQHF. The chain has TRBV7-2 and TRBJ1-5, with D unclear. The V gene lost 0 bases and the J gene lost 1 base, with 10 bases spanning the gap. The germline CDR1 and CDR2 sequences are SGHTA and FQGNSA. This CDR3 contains 16 residues.

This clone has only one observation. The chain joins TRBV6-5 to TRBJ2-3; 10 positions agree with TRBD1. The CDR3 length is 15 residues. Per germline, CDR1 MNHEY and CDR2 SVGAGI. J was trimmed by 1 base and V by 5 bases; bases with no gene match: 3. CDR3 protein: CASSRQGARTDTQYF. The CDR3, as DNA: TGTGCCAGCAGTCGACAGGGGGCACGCACAGATACGCAGTATTTT.

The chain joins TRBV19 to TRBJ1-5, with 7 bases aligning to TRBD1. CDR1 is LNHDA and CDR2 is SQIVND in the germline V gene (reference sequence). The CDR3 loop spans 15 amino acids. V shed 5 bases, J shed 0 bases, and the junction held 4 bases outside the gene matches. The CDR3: CASSWGQYSNQPQHF. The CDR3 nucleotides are TGTGCCAGTAGTTGGGGACAGTATAGCAATCAGCCCCAGCATTTT.

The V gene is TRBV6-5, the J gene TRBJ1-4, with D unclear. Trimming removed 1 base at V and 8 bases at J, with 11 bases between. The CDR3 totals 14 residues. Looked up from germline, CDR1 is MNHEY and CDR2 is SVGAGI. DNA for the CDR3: TGTGCCAGCAGTTACTTACGGGGAGGGGAAAAACTGTTTTTT. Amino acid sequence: CASSYLRGGEKLFF.

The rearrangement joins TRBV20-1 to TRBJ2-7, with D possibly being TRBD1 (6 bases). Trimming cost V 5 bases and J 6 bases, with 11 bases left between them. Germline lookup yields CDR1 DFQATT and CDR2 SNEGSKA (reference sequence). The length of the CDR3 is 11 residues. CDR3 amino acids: CSAGQGTEQYF. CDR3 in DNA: TGCAGTGCTGGGCAGGGGACCGAGCAGTACTTC.

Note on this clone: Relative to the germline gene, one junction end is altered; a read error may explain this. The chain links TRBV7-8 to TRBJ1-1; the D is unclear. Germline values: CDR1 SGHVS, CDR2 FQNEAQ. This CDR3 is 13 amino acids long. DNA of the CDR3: TGTGCCAGCGGCTTACCCCTACCAAATATGGCTTTCTTT. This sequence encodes CASGLPLPNMAFF.

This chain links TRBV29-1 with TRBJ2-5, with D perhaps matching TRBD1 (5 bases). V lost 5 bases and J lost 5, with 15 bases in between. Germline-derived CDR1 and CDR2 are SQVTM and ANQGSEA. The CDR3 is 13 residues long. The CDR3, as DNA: TGCAGCGTTTGGGTCAGGGTGGGGGAGACCCAGTACTTC. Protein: CSVWVRVGETQYF.

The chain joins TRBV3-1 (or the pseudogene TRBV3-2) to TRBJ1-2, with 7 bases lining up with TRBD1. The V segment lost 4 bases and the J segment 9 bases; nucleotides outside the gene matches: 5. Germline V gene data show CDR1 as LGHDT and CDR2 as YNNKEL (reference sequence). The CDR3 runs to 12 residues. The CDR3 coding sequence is TGTGCCAGCAGCCCGTGGACAGGTAGCTACACCTTC. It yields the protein CASSPWTGSYTF.

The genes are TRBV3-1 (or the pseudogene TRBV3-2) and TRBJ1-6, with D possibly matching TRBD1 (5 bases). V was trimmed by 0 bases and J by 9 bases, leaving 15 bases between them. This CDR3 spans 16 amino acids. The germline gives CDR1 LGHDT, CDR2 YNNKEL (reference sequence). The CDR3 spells CASSQDLSGFSSPLHF. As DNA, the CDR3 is TGTGCCAGCAGCCAAGATCTATCAGGGTTCAGTTCACCCCTCCACTTT.